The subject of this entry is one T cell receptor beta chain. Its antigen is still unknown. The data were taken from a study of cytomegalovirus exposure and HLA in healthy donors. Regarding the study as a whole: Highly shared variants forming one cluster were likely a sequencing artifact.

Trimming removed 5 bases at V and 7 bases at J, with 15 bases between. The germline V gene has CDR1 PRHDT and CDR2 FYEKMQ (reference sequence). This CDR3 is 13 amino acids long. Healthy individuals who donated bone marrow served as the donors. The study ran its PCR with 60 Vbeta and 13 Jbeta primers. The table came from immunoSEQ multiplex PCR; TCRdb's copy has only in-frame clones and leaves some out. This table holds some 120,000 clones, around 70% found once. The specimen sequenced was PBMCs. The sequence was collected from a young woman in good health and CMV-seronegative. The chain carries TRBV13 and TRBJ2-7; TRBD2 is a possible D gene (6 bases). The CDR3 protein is CASSPGLAGEQYF. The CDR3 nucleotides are TGTGCCAGCAGCCCGGGACTCGCCGGGGAGCAGTACTTC.